These 19 T cell receptor beta chains share one sample of origin, sequenced in a study of blood T cell repertoires in COVID-19. Repertoires were generated with immunoSEQ multiplex PCR, while TCRdb's copy carries only in-frame clones and drops some. The repertoire has some 220,000 clones, around 80% of them found once; the top ten carry over 1%. Sequencing used peripheral blood. These TCRs come from a woman in her thirties with COVID-19, enrolled during active disease.

The chain joins TRBV5-4 to TRBJ2-7; D perhaps matches TRBD1 (6 bases). Germline V gene lookup returns CDR1 SGHNT and CDR2 YYREEE (reference sequence). This CDR3 spans 12 amino acids. The V and J ends lost 3 bases and 6 bases respectively, with 10 bases between them. The CDR3 here is CASSSPGAEQYF. For the CDR3, the DNA is TGTGCCAGCAGCTCCCCAGGGGCCGAGCAGTACTTC. Full variable domain (remainder filled in from reference TRBV5-4 and TRBJ2-7): ETGVTQSPTHLIKTRGQQVTLRCSSQSGHNTVSWYQQALGQGPQFIFQYYREEENGRGNFPPRFSGLQFPNYSSELNVNALELDDSALYLCASSSPGAEQYFGPGTRLTVT.

The gene calls are TRBV27 and TRBJ2-1, with 7 bases that match TRBD2. Per germline, CDR1 MNHEY and CDR2 SMNVEV (reference sequence). V dropped 8 bases and J dropped 8; count of bases not matched to a gene: 9. This CDR3 comprises 13 residues. The CDR3 DNA follows: TGTGCCAGCGGGCGGGAGCCTGGGGATGAGCAGTTCTTC. Translating it yields CASGREPGDEQFF.

A few counts support this clone. V and J are TRBV25-1 and TRBJ2-7; 11 bases line up with TRBD1. The CDR3 spans 15 residues. Germline CDR1 and CDR2: MGHDK and SYGVNS. Trimming cost V 4 bases and J 6 bases; bases outside gene matches: 8. CDR3 loop: CASSAPGTGGIEQYF. The CDR3 bases are TGTGCCAGCAGTGCTCCCGGGACAGGGGGTATCGAGCAGTACTTC.

This clone was found once. The chain joins TRBV9 to TRBJ1-2; a possible D gene is TRBD1 (6 bases). Germline V gene lookup returns CDR1 SGDLS and CDR2 YYNGEE. The CDR3 has 17 amino acids. V lost 4 bases to trimming and J lost 0 bases, with 19 bases between them. The chain's CDR3 is CASSPTIHRVANYGYTF. CDR3 nucleotides: TGTGCCAGCAGCCCAACGATTCACAGGGTAGCTAACTATGGCTACACCTTC. The entire variable domain, with the rest obtained from reference TRBV9 and TRBJ1-2, is as follows: DSGVTQTPKHLITATGQRVTLRCSPRSGDLSVYWYQQSLDQGLQFLIQYYNGEERAKGNILERFSAQQFPDLHSELNLSSLELGDSALYFCASSPTIHRVANYGYTFGSGTRLTVV.

This chain links TRBV7-9 with TRBJ1-6, with 9 bases that match TRBD1. The CDR3 has 19 amino acids. J lost 0 bases, V lost 1 base, and 7 bases had no gene match. Germline assignment: CDR1 SEHNR and CDR2 FQNEAQ (reference sequence). As DNA, the CDR3 is TGTGCCAGCAGCTTAGGGACAGGGGCATTCCTCTCCTATAATTCACCCCTCCACTTT. Translation gives CASSLGTGAFLSYNSPLHF.

CDR3 nucleotide sequence: TGCAGCGTTAGCGCTCGGGGAGCGGGAGGGTTCGAGCAGTACTTC. It encodes CSVSARGAGGFEQYF. This rearrangement joins TRBV29-1 to TRBJ2-7; 10 positions match TRBD2. Germline CDR1 is SQVTM and CDR2 is ANQGSEA. There are 15 residues in the CDR3. V lost 5 bases and J lost 6; bases outside the gene matches: 13.

V usage is TRBV29-1 and J usage is TRBJ1-2, with TRBD1 as a possible D gene (5 bases). The CDR3 is 15 residues long. V shed 4 bases and J shed 5 bases, with 20 bases lying between them. CDR1 SQVTM and CDR2 ANQGSEA come from the germline V gene. The CDR3: CSVAEGLSSTYGYTF. As DNA, the CDR3 is TGCAGCGTTGCGGAGGGGCTATCGTCAACTTATGGCTACACCTTC.

The chain carries TRBV28 and TRBJ1-1, with 8 bases matching TRBD1. The junction had 3 bases not matched to a gene; V was cut back by 5 bases and J by 7 bases. This CDR3 spans 12 amino acids. Per germline, CDR1 MDHEN and CDR2 SYDVKM. CDR3 amino acids: CASSVGTGEAFF. The DNA of the CDR3 is TGTGCCAGCAGTGTTGGGACAGGTGAAGCTTTCTTT.

This chain connects TRBV21-1 to TRBJ2-3; the table's D gene call, TRBD1, was not cross checked with the DNA. TRBV21-1 is designated a pseudogene. The CDR3 loop spans 17 amino acids. The CDR3: CASFEGVHRRSTDTQYF. CDR3 DNA: TGTGCCAGCTTCGAGGGGGTTCACCGCCGTAGCACAGATACGCAGTATTTT.

DNA for the CDR3: TGTGCCAGCACCTACAACGGGGGACAGCCCTACGAGCAGTACTTC. Translation gives CASTYNGGQPYEQYF. The chain recombines TRBV6-5 with TRBJ2-7; a weak D match, TRBD1 (7 bases). The CDR3 loop spans 15 amino acids. Trimming removed 7 bases at V and 2 bases at J, with 18 bases between. CDR1 is MNHEY and CDR2 is SVGAGI in the germline V gene.

The chain is built from TRBV6-6 and TRBJ2-3, with D possibly matching TRBD2 (6 bases). The CDR3 has 15 residues. Germline V CDR1 and CDR2: MNHNY, SVGAGI (reference sequence). Trimming cost V 6 bases and J 1 base, with 14 bases left between them. The CDR3 sequence: CASSPPGARTDTQYF. CDR3 DNA: TGTGCCAGCAGCCCCCCGGGAGCTCGCACAGATACGCAGTATTTT.

The rearrangement uses TRBV6-1 and TRBJ2-1, with D tentatively TRBD2 (6 bases). Germline lookup yields CDR1 MNHNS and CDR2 SASEGT. V lost 1 base and J 2 bases, leaving 12 bases between the germline ends. CDR3 length: 16 amino acids. Written as DNA, the CDR3 is TGTGCCAGCAGTGAAGTCCTCCGGGGGACCTACAATGAGCAGTTCTTC. Protein product: CASSEVLRGTYNEQFF.

In this sample, this clone turned up once. The rearrangement joins TRBV19 to TRBJ1-1, with a tentative D call TRBD1 (5 bases). V lost 3 bases and J 2 bases, leaving 7 bases between the germline ends. The CDR3 is 13 residues long. Germline V gene sequence: CDR1 LNHDA, CDR2 SQIVND (reference sequence). Here the CDR3 reads CASSIGHNTEAFF. As DNA, the CDR3 is TGTGCCAGTAGTATCGGACATAACACTGAAGCTTTCTTT.

This chain connects TRBV3-1 (or the pseudogene TRBV3-2) to TRBJ2-1; TRBD1 is a possible D gene (5 bases). The CDR3 runs to 15 residues. Trimming took off 1 base at V and 6 bases at J, with 13 bases between the two ends. Germline V gene sequence: CDR1 LGHDT, CDR2 YNNKEL (reference sequence). The CDR3 loop reads CASSQAQGRTNEQFF. The CDR3 coding sequence is TGTGCCAGCAGCCAAGCGCAGGGCCGGACCAATGAGCAGTTCTTC.

The chain links TRBV30 to TRBJ1-6; 9 bases line up with TRBD1. This CDR3 has 13 amino acids. CDR1 and CDR2 from the germline V gene are GTSNPN and SVGIG (reference sequence). The CDR3 here is CACGTGRGSPLHF. CDR3 DNA: TGTGCGTGCGGGACAGGGCGTGGGTCACCCCTCCACTTT.

The CDR3 DNA follows: TGTGCCAGCAGCCCCCTTGGGGGGGCTAATTCACCCCTCCACTTT. Translated: CASSPLGGANSPLHF. V usage is TRBV9 and J usage is TRBJ1-6; a possible D gene is TRBD1 (6 bases). This CDR3 has 15 residues. Deletions cut 4 bases from V and 6 bases from J, with 14 bases between. From germline, CDR1 is SGDLS and CDR2 YYNGEE.

V and J are TRBV2 and TRBJ1-5, with 7 bases identical to TRBD1. Germline trimming cut 6 bases from V and 0 bases from J; bases unmatched to any gene: 5. Germline V gene data show CDR1 as SNHLY and CDR2 as FYNNEI. The CDR3 contains 15 residues. The CDR3: CASRGDSNSNQPQHF. In nucleotides, the CDR3 is TGTGCCAGCAGGGGGGACAGCAATAGCAATCAGCCCCAGCATTTT.

The chain uses TRBV5-3 and TRBJ2-7, with a tentative D call TRBD2 (6 bases). TRBV5-3 is sorted into the ORF group, with uncertain function. This CDR3 is 15 amino acids long. Trimming stripped 4 bases from V and 0 bases from J, with 14 bases between. CDR3 sequence: CARSPPAGSSYEQYF. As DNA, the CDR3 is TGTGCCAGAAGCCCCCCCGCGGGATCCTCCTACGAGCAGTACTTC.

J is TRBJ2-1 and V is TRBV29-1; 8 bases agree with TRBD1. V lost 5 bases to trimming and J lost 6 bases; unmatched junction nucleotides: 6. In germline, CDR1 is SQVTM, CDR2 ANQGSEA. CDR3 length: 13 amino acids. CDR3 nucleotides: TGCAGCGTTAAGACAGGGGATCGCAATGAGCAGTTCTTC. Translation: CSVKTGDRNEQFF.